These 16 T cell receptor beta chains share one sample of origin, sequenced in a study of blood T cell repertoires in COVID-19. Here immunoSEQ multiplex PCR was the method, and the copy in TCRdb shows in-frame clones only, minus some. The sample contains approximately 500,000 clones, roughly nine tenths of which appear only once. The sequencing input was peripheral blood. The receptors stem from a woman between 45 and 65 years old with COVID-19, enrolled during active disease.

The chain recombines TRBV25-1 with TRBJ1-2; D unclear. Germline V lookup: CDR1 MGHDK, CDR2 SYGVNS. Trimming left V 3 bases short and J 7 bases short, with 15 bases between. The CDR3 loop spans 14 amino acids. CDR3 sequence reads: CASSDSGGSSGYTF. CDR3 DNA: TGTGCCAGCAGTGATTCAGGCGGGTCGAGTGGCTACACCTTC.

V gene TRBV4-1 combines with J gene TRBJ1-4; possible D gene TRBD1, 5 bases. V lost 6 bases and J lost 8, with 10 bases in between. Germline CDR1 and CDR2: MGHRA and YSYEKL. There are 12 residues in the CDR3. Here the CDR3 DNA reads TGCGCCAGCAGGACAGATGGGGAAAAACTGTTTTTT. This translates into CASRTDGEKLFF.

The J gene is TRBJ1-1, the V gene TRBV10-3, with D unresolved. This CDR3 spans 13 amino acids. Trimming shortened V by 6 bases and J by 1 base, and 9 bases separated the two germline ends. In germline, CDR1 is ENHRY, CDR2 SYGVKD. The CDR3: CAIRAGRNTEAFF. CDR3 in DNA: TGTGCCATCAGGGCGGGCAGGAACACTGAAGCTTTCTTT.

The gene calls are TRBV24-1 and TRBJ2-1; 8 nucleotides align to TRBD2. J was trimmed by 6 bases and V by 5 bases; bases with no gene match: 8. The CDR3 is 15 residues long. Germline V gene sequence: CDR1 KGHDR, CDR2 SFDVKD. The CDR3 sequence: CATSVTGAGGNEQFF. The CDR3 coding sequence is TGTGCCACCAGTGTCACGGGGGCGGGGGGCAATGAGCAGTTCTTC.

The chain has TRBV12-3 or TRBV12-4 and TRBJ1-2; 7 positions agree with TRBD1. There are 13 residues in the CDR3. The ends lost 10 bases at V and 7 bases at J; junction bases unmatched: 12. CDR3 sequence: CATLTGAGSGYTF. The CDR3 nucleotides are TGTGCCACCCTTACAGGGGCTGGGAGTGGCTACACCTTC.

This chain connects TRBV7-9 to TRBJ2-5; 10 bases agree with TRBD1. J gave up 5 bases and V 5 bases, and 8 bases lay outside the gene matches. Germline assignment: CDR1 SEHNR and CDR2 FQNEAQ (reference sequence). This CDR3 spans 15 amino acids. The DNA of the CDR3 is TGTGCCAGCAGCGGGAGACAGGGGGCCCCGGAGACCCAGTACTTC. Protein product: CASSGRQGAPETQYF. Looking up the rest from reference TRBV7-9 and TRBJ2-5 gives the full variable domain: DTGVSQNPRHKITKRGQNVTFRCDPISEHNRLYWYRQTLGQGPEFLTYFQNEAQLEKSRLLSDRFSAERPKGSFSTLEIQRTEQGDSAMYLCASSGRQGAPETQYFGPGTRLLVL.

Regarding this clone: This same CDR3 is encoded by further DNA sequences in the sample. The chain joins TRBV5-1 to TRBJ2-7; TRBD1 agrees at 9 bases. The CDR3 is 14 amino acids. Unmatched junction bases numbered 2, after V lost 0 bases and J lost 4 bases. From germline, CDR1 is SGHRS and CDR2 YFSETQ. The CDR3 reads CASSLAGQGYEQYF. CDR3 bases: TGCGCCAGCAGCTTGGCGGGACAGGGATACGAGCAGTACTTC.

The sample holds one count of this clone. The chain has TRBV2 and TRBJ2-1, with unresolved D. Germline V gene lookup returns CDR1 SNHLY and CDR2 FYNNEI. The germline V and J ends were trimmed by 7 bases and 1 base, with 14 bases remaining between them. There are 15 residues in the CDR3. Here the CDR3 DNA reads TGTGCCAGCATCCGCGATGCTGGTTCCTACAATGAGCAGTTCTTC. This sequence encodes CASIRDAGSYNEQFF. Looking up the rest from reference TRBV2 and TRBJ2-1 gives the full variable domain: EPEVTQTPSHQVTQMGQEVILRCVPISNHLYFYWYRQILGQKVEFLVSFYNNEISEKSEIFDDQFSVERPDGSNFTLKIRSTKLEDSAMYFCASIRDAGSYNEQFFGPGTRLTVL.

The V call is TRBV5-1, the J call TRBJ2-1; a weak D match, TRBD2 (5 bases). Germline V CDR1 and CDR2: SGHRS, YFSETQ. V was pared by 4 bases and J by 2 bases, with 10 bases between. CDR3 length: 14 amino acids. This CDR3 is CASSPDGTYNEQFF. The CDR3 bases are TGCGCCAGCAGCCCGGACGGGACCTACAATGAGCAGTTCTTC.

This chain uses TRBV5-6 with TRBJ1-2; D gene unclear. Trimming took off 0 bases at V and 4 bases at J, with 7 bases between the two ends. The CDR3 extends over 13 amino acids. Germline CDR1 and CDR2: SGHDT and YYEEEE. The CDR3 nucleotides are TGTGCCAGCAGCTTGGGCGGTGGCTATGGCTACACCTTC. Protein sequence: CASSLGGGYGYTF. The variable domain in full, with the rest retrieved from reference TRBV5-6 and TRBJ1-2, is DAGVTQSPTHLIKTRGQQVTLRCSPKSGHDTVSWYQQALGQGPQFIFQYYEEEERQRGNFPDRFSGHQFPNYSSELNVNALLLGDSALYLCASSLGGGYGYTFGSGTRLTVV.

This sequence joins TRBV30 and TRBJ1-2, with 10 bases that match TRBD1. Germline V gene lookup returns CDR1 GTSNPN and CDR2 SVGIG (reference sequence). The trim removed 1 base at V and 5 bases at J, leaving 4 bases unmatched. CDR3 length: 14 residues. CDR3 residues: CAWSGTGGNYGYTF. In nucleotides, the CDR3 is TGTGCCTGGAGTGGGACAGGGGGAAATTATGGCTACACCTTC.

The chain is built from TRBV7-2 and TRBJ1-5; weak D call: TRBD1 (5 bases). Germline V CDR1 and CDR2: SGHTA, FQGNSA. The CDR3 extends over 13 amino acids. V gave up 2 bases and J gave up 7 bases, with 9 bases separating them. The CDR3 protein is CASSLKEGQPQHF. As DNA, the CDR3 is TGTGCCAGCAGCTTAAAGGAGGGGCAGCCCCAGCATTTT.

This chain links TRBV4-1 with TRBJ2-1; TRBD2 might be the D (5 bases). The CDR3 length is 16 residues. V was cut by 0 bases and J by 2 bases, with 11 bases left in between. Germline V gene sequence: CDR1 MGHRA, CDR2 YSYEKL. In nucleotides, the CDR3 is TGCGCCAGCAGCCAAGATTTGCTAGCAGCCTACAATGAGCAGTTCTTC. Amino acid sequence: CASSQDLLAAYNEQFF.

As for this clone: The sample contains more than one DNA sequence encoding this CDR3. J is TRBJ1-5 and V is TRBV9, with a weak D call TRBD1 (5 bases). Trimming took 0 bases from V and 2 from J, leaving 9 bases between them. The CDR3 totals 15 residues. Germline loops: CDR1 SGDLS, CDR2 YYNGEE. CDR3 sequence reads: CASSVGWGGNQPQHF. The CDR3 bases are TGTGCCAGCAGCGTAGGTTGGGGGGGCAATCAGCCCCAGCATTTT.

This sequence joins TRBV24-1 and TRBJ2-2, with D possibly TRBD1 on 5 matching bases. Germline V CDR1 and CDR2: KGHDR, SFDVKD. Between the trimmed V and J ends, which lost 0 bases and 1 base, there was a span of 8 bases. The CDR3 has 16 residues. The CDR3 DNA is TGTGCCACCAGTGATTTGATAACAGGGAACACCGGGGAGCTGTTTTTT. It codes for CATSDLITGNTGELFF.

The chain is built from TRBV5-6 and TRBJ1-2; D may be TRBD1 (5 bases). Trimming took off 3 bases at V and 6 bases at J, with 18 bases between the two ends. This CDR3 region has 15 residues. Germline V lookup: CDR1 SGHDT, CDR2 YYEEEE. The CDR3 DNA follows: TGTGCCAGCAGCTGGGGGGACGGGTACGGGCATGGCTACACCTTC. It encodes CASSWGDGYGHGYTF.